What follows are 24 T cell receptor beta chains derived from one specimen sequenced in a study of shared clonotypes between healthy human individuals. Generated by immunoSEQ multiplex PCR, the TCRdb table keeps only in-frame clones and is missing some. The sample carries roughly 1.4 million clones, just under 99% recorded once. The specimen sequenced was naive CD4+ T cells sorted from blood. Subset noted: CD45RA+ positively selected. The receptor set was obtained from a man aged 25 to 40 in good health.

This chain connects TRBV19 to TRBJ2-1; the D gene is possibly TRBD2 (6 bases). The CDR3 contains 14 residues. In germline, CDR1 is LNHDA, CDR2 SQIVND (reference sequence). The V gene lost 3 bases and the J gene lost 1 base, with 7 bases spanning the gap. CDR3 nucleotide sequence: TGTGCCAGTAGTATGGGACTTTCCTACAATGAGCAGTTCTTC. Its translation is CASSMGLSYNEQFF.

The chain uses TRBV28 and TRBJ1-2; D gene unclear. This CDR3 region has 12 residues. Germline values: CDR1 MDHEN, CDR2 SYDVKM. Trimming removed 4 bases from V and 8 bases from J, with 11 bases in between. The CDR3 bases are TGTGCCAGCAGTTCGGCCCTGAGGGGCTACACCTTC. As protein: CASSSALRGYTF.

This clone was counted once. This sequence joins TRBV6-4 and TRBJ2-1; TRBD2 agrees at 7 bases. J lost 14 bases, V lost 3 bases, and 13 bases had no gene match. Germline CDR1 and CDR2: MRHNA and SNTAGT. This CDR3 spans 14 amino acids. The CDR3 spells CASSELAGGPSKFF. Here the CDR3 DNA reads TGTGCCAGCAGTGAGTTAGCGGGTGGCCCGTCTAAGTTCTTC.

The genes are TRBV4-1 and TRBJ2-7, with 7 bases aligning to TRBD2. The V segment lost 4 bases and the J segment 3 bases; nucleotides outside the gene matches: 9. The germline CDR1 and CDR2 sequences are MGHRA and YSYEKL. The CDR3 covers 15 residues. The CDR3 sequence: CASSPWGGSDYEQYF. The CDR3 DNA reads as TGCGCCAGCAGCCCCTGGGGCGGGAGTGACTACGAGCAGTACTTC.

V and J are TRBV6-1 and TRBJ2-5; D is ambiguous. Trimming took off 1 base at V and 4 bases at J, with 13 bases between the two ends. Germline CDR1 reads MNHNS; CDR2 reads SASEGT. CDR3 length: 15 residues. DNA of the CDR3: TGTGCCAGCAGTGAAGTGCAAGGGTTAGGAGAGACCCAGTACTTC. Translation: CASSEVQGLGETQYF.

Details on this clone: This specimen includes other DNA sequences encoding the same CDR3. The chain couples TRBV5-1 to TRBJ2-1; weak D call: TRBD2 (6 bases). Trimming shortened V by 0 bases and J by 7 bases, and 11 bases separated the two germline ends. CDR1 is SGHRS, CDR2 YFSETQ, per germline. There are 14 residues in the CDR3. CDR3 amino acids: CASSLARGGNEQFF. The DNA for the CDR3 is TGCGCCAGCAGCTTGGCCCGTGGGGGGAATGAGCAGTTCTTC.

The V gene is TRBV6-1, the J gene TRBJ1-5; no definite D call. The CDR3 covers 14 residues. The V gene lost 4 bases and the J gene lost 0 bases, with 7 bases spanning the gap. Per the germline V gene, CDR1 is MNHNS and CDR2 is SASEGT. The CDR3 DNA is TGTGCCAGCAGTGGACCAAATAGCAATCAGCCCCAGCATTTT. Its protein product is CASSGPNSNQPQHF.

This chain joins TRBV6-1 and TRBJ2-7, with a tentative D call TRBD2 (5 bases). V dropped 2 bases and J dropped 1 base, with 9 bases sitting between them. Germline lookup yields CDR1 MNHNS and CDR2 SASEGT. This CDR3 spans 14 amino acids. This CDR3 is CASSEIRGSYEQYF. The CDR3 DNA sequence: TGTGCCAGCAGTGAAATCCGGGGATCCTACGAGCAGTACTTC.

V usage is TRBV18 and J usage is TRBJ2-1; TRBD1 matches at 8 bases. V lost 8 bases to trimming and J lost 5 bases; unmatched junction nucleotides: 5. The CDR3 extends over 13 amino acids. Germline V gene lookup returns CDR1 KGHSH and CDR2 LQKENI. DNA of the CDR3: TGTGCCAGCCTTGGGACAGGAAACAATGAGCAGTTCTTC. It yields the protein CASLGTGNNEQFF.

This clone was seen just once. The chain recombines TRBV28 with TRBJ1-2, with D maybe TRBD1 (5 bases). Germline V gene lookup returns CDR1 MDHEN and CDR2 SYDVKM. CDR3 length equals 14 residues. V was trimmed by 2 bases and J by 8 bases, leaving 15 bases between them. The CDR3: CASSLNVGGNGYTF. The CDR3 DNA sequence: TGTGCCAGCAGTTTAAACGTCGGGGGAAACGGCTACACCTTC.

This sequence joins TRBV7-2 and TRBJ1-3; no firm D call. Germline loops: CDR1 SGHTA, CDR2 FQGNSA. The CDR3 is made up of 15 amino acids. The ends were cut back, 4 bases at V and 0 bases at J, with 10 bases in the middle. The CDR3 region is CASSWTGNSGNTIYF. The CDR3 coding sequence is TGTGCCAGCAGCTGGACCGGGAACTCTGGAAACACCATATATTTT.

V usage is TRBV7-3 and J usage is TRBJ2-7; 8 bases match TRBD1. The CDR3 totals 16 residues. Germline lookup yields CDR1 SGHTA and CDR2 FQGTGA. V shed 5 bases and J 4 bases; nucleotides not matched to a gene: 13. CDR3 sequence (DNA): TGTGCCAGCAGCCTTCGGACAGGGTTTGTGGGGTACGAGCAGTACTTC. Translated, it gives CASSLRTGFVGYEQYF. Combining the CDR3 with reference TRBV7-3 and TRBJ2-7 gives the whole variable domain GAGVSQTPSNKVTEKGKYVELRCDPISGHTALYWYRQSLGQGPEFLIYFQGTGAADDSGLPNDRFFAVRPEGSVSTLKIQRTERGDSAVYLCASSLRTGFVGYEQYFGPGTRLTVT.

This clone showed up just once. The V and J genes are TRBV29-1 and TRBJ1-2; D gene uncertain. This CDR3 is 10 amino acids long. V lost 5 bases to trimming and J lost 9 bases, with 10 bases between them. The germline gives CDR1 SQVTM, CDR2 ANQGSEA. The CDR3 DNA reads TGCAGCGTTACAGACGGTAGCTACACCTTC. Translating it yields CSVTDGSYTF.

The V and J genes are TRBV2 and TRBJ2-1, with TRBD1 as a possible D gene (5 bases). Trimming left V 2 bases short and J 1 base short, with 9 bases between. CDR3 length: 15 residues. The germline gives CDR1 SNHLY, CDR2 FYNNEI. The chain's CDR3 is CASSELSGSYNEQFF. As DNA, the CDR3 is TGTGCCAGCAGTGAACTTTCAGGGTCCTACAATGAGCAGTTCTTC.

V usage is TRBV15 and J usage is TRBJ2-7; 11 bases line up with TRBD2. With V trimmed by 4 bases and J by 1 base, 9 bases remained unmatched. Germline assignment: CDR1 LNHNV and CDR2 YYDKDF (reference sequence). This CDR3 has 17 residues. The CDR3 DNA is TGTGCCACCAGCACTAACCGGGGACTAGCGGATTCCTACGAGCAGTACTTC. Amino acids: CATSTNRGLADSYEQYF. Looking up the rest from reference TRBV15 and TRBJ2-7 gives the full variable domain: DAMVIQNPRYQVTQFGKPVTLSCSQTLNHNVMYWYQQKSSQAPKLLFHYYDKDFNNEADTPDNFQSRRPNTSFCFLDIRSPGLGDTAMYLCATSTNRGLADSYEQYFGPGTRLTVT.

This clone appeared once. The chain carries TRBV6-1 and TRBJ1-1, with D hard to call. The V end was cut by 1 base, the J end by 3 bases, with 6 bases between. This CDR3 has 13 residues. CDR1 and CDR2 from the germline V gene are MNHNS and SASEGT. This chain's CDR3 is CASSEGLYTEAFF. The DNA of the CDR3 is TGTGCCAGCAGTGAAGGGTTGTACACTGAAGCTTTCTTT.

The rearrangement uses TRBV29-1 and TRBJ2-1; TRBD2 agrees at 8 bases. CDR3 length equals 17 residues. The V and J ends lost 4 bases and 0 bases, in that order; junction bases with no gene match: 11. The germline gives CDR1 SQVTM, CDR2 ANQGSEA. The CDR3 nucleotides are TGCAGCGTTGCGGTCTTCCGGGGGGGAAGCTCCTACAATGAGCAGTTCTTC. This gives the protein CSVAVFRGGSSYNEQFF.

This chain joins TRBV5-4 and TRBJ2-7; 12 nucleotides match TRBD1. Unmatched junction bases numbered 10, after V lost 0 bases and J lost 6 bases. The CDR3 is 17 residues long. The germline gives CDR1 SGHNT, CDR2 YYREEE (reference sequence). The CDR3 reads CASSLAPLGGQGAEQYF. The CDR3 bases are TGTGCCAGCAGCTTGGCGCCCCTGGGGGGACAGGGGGCCGAGCAGTACTTC.

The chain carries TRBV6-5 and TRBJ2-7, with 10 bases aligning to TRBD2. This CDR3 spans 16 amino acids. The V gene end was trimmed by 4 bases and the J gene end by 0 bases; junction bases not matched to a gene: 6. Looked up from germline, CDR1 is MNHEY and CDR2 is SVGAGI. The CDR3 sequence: CASSSRTSGSSYEQYF. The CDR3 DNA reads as TGTGCCAGCAGTTCCAGGACTAGCGGCAGCTCCTACGAGCAGTACTTC.

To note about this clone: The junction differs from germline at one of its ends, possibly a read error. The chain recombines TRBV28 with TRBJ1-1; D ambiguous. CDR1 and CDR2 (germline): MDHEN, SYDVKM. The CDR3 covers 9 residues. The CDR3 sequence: CASSPPLQF. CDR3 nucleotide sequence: TGTGCCAGCAGTCCCCCGCTGCAGTTT.

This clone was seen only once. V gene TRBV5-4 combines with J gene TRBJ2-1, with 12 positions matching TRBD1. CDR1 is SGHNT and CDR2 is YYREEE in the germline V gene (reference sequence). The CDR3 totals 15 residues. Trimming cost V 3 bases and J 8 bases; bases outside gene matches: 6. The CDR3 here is CASSSRDRGQDEQFF. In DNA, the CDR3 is TGTGCCAGCAGCTCCCGGGACAGGGGGCAGGATGAGCAGTTCTTC. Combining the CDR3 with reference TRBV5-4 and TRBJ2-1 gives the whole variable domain ETGVTQSPTHLIKTRGQQVTLRCSSQSGHNTVSWYQQALGQGPQFIFQYYREEENGRGNFPPRFSGLQFPNYSSELNVNALELDDSALYLCASSSRDRGQDEQFFGPGTRLTVL.

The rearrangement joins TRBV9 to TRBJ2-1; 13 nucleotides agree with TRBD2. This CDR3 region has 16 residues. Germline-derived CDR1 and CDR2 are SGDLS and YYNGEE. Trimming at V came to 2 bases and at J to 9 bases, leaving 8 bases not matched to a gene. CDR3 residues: CASSVAGTSGNLEQFF. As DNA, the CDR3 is TGTGCCAGCAGCGTGGCAGGGACTAGCGGGAATCTTGAGCAGTTCTTC.

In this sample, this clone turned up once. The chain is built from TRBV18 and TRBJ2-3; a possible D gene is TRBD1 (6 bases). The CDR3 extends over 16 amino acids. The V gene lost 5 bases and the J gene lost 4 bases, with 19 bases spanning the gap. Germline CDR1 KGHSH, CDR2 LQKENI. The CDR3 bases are TGTGCCAGCTCATCCCCGGACCTGGGGGCATCAGATACGCAGTATTTT. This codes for CASSSPDLGASDTQYF. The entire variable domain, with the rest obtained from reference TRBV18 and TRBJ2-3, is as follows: NAGVMQNPRHLVRRRGQEARLRCSPMKGHSHVYWYRQLPEEGLKFMVYLQKENIIDESGMPKERFSAEFPKEGPSILRIQQVVRGDSAAYFCASSSPDLGASDTQYFGPGTRLTVL.

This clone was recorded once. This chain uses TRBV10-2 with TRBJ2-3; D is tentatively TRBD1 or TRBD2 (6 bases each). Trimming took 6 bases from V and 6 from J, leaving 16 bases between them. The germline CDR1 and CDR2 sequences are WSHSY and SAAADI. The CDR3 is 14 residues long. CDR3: CASRRRGIMDTQYF. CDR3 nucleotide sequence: TGCGCCAGCAGACGGAGGGGGATAATGGATACGCAGTATTTT.